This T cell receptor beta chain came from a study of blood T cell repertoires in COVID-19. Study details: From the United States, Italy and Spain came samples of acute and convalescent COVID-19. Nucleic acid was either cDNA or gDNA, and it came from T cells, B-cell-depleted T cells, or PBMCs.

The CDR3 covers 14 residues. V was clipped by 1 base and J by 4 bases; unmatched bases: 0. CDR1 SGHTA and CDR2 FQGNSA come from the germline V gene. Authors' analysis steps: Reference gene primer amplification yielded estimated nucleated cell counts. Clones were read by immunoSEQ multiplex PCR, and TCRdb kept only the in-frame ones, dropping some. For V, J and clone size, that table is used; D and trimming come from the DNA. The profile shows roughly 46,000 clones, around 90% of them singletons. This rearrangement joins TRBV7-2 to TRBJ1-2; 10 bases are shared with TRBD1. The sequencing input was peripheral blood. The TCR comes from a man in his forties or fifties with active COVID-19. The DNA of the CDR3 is TGTGCCAGCAGCTTAGGGACAGGGGGCTATGGCTACACCTTC. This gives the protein CASSLGTGGYGYTF.